This is a list of T cell receptor beta chains from one sample in a study of T cells after yellow fever vaccination. TCRdb processed the 5' RACE reads anew with MiXCR; each CDR3 protein has one entry. Altogether some 32,000 distinct CDR3 sequences are present, 4.4% being singletons, with the ten largest covering approximately 46%. This specimen was CD8+ T cells sorted from PBMCs, taken 5 days after the yellow fever booster vaccination. The receptors were sampled from a man aged 30 to 45 who received the YFV17D yellow fever vaccine. The CDR3 runs from the conserved cysteine through the conserved F or W. The D gene is left open where the match is weak. A clone size is listed for some rows: how often the clone was seen (once, few, many), or a class if it is expanded.

J gene: TRBJ1-2; D gene: TRBD1; clone size: many; V gene: TRBV5-1; CDR3 protein: CASSFTGGADYGYTF; CDR3 DNA: TGCGCCAGCAGCTTCACAGGGGGCGCGGACTATGGCTACACCTTC
J gene: TRBJ1-5; D gene: TRBD1; clone size: many; V gene: TRBV12-3/TRBV12-4; CDR3 protein: CASSPGQAGNQPQHF; CDR3 DNA: TGTGCCAGCAGCCCTGGACAGGCGGGCAATCAGCCCCAGCATTTT
J gene: TRBJ2-2; D gene: .; clone size: many; V gene: TRBV24-1; CDR3 protein: CATRAGFPGELFF; CDR3 DNA: TGTGCCACCAGGGCAGGGTTCCCCGGGGAGCTGTTTTTT
J gene: TRBJ2-3; D gene: TRBD2; clone size: many; V gene: TRBV7-3; CDR3 protein: CASSSLAGGVADTQYF; CDR3 DNA: TGTGCCAGCAGCTCGTTAGCGGGAGGAGTCGCAGATACGCAGTATTTT
J gene: TRBJ1-2; D gene: TRBD1; clone size: many; V gene: TRBV29-1; CDR3 protein: CSVEDSFPGTGDYGYTF; CDR3 DNA: TGCAGCGTTGAAGATTCATTCCCCGGGACAGGGGACTATGGCTACACCTTC
J gene: TRBJ2-2; D gene: .; clone size: many; V gene: TRBV5-6; CDR3 protein: CASSLVWGQNGELFF; CDR3 DNA: TGTGCCAGCAGCTTGGTTTGGGGGCAAAACGGGGAGCTGTTTTTT
J gene: TRBJ2-1; D gene: TRBD1; clone size: many; V gene: TRBV29-1; CDR3 protein: CSVARTGTVYNEQFF; CDR3 DNA: TGCAGCGTTGCCCGGACCGGGACAGTCTACAATGAGCAGTTCTTC
J gene: TRBJ1-6; D gene: TRBD1; clone size: many; V gene: TRBV6-5; CDR3 protein: CASSLLGQMNSPLHF; CDR3 DNA: TGTGCCAGCAGCCTATTGGGACAGATGAATTCACCCCTCCACTTT
J gene: TRBJ2-3; D gene: .; clone size: many; V gene: TRBV6-2/TRBV6-3; CDR3 protein: CASSLAIGTQYF; CDR3 DNA: TGTGCCAGCAGCCTCGCTATAGGGACGCAGTATTTT
J gene: TRBJ2-5; D gene: TRBD2; clone size: many; V gene: TRBV6-5; CDR3 protein: CASSYSLSGPQETQYF; CDR3 DNA: TGTGCCAGCAGTTACTCCCTTAGCGGGCCTCAGGAGACCCAGTACTTC
J gene: TRBJ2-2; D gene: TRBD2; clone size: many; V gene: TRBV3-1; CDR3 protein: CASSQESGMNPPGELFF; CDR3 DNA: TGTGCCAGCAGCCAAGAGAGCGGGATGAATCCGCCCGGGGAGCTGTTTTTT
J gene: TRBJ2-1; D gene: .; clone size: few; V gene: TRBV12-3/TRBV12-4; CDR3 protein: CAISPPQASSHPDYEQFF; CDR3 DNA: TGTGCCATCAGTCCTCCTCAGGCTAGTTCGCACCCGGACTATGAGCAGTTCTTC
J gene: TRBJ2-2; D gene: .; clone size: many; V gene: TRBV9; CDR3 protein: CAGATGNTGELFF; CDR3 DNA: TGTGCCGGGGCGACAGGGAACACCGGGGAGCTGTTTTTT
J gene: TRBJ2-7; D gene: TRBD2; clone size: many; V gene: TRBV3-1; CDR3 protein: CASSHGLARHEQYF; CDR3 DNA: TGTGCCAGCAGCCATGGACTAGCGAGACACGAGCAGTACTTC
J gene: TRBJ2-1; D gene: TRBD2; clone size: many; V gene: TRBV5-6; CDR3 protein: CASSTGLAANEQFF; CDR3 DNA: TGTGCCAGCAGCACGGGACTAGCGGCCAATGAGCAGTTCTTC
J gene: TRBJ2-7; D gene: TRBD2; clone size: many; V gene: TRBV28; CDR3 protein: CASSSPGLAGEQQYF; CDR3 DNA: TGTGCCAGCAGTTCCCCGGGTCTAGCGGGCGAGCAGCAGTACTTC
J gene: TRBJ2-2; D gene: TRBD1; clone size: many; V gene: TRBV4-3; CDR3 protein: CASRRTGYTGELFF; CDR3 DNA: TGCGCCAGCAGGAGGACAGGGTACACCGGGGAGCTGTTTTTT
J gene: TRBJ2-1; D gene: .; clone size: many; V gene: TRBV7-6; CDR3 protein: CASSFLPGSNEQFF; CDR3 DNA: TGTGCCAGCAGCTTTCTTCCCGGGAGTAATGAGCAGTTCTTC
J gene: TRBJ2-1; D gene: TRBD2; clone size: many; V gene: TRBV29-1; CDR3 protein: CSTLGGGKDNEQFF; CDR3 DNA: TGCAGCACTCTGGGGGGGGGTAAAGACAATGAGCAGTTCTTC
J gene: TRBJ2-3; D gene: TRBD1; clone size: medium-sized; V gene: TRBV5-1; CDR3 protein: CASSLGQATDTQYF; CDR3 DNA: TGCGCCAGCAGCTTAGGACAGGCCACAGATACGCAGTATTTT
J gene: TRBJ2-5; D gene: .; clone size: many; V gene: TRBV14; CDR3 protein: CASSQEKEYQETQYF; CDR3 DNA: TGTGCCAGCAGCCAAGAGAAGGAGTACCAAGAGACCCAGTACTTC
J gene: TRBJ2-7; D gene: TRBD1; clone size: many; V gene: TRBV20-1; CDR3 protein: CSARMRGGIYEQYF; CDR3 DNA: TGCAGTGCTCGCATGAGAGGGGGCATATACGAGCAGTACTTC
J gene: TRBJ2-1; D gene: .; clone size: many; V gene: TRBV30; CDR3 protein: CAWDFGPIFNEQFF; CDR3 DNA: TGTGCCTGGGACTTTGGGCCGATATTCAATGAGCAGTTCTTC
J gene: TRBJ2-7; D gene: .; clone size: many; V gene: TRBV4-2; CDR3 protein: CASSQIGLNYEQYF; CDR3 DNA: TGTGCCAGCAGCCAGATCGGACTTAACTACGAGCAGTACTTC
J gene: TRBJ2-1; D gene: TRBD2; clone size: medium-sized; V gene: TRBV7-8; CDR3 protein: CASSPHPPGLAGANEQFF; CDR3 DNA: TGTGCCAGCAGCCCTCATCCTCCGGGACTAGCGGGAGCAAATGAGCAGTTCTTC
J gene: TRBJ2-2; D gene: .; clone size: many; V gene: TRBV2; CDR3 protein: CASRTGRVNTGELFF; CDR3 DNA: TGTGCCAGCAGGACTGGGCGGGTGAACACCGGGGAGCTGTTTTTT
J gene: TRBJ2-5; D gene: .; clone size: many; V gene: TRBV10-3; CDR3 protein: CAISESEGWETQYF; CDR3 DNA: TGTGCCATCAGTGAGTCGGAGGGTTGGGAGACCCAGTACTTC
J gene: TRBJ1-4; D gene: .; clone size: many; V gene: TRBV6-5; CDR3 protein: CASSYNVQATNEKLFF; CDR3 DNA: TGTGCCAGCAGTTACAACGTACAGGCAACTAATGAAAAACTGTTTTTT
J gene: TRBJ2-4; D gene: TRBD2; clone size: many; V gene: TRBV7-9; CDR3 protein: CASSILAGATAKNIQYF; CDR3 DNA: TGTGCCAGCAGCATCCTAGCGGGAGCTACAGCCAAAAACATTCAGTACTTC
J gene: TRBJ2-1; D gene: TRBD2; clone size: many; V gene: TRBV9; CDR3 protein: CASGRTSGSPNEQFF; CDR3 DNA: TGTGCCAGCGGTCGGACTAGCGGGAGTCCCAATGAGCAGTTCTTC
J gene: TRBJ1-2; D gene: TRBD1; clone size: few; V gene: TRBV11-2; CDR3 protein: CASSSGQGDGYTF; CDR3 DNA: TGTGCCAGCAGCTCCGGACAGGGAGATGGCTACACCTTC
J gene: TRBJ2-7; D gene: TRBD1; clone size: many; V gene: TRBV5-1; CDR3 protein: CASSLGTGGYEQYF; CDR3 DNA: TGCGCCAGCAGCCTCGGGACAGGGGGCTACGAGCAGTACTTC
J gene: TRBJ2-3; D gene: TRBD2; clone size: many; V gene: TRBV9; CDR3 protein: CASSEGLAVYTDTQYF; CDR3 DNA: TGTGCCAGCAGCGAGGGACTAGCGGTCTACACAGATACGCAGTATTTT
J gene: TRBJ1-1; D gene: .; clone size: many; V gene: TRBV27; CDR3 protein: CASSYNGLNTEAFF; CDR3 DNA: TGTGCCAGCAGTTACAATGGGCTGAACACTGAAGCTTTCTTT
J gene: TRBJ2-7; D gene: TRBD2; clone size: many; V gene: TRBV20-1; CDR3 protein: CSASSGHSSYEQYF; CDR3 DNA: TGCAGTGCTTCTAGCGGCCATAGCTCCTACGAGCAGTACTTC
J gene: TRBJ2-7; D gene: TRBD1; clone size: many; V gene: TRBV20-1; CDR3 protein: CSAQGGPEEDEQYF; CDR3 DNA: TGCAGTGCCCAAGGGGGCCCCGAGGAAGACGAGCAGTACTTC
J gene: TRBJ2-7; D gene: .; clone size: many; V gene: TRBV19; CDR3 protein: CASLSARDEQYF; CDR3 DNA: TGTGCCAGTTTGAGCGCGAGAGACGAGCAGTACTTC
J gene: TRBJ1-4; D gene: .; clone size: many; V gene: TRBV4-3; CDR3 protein: CASSQDWARGEKLFF; CDR3 DNA: TGCGCCAGCAGCCAAGATTGGGCCCGGGGTGAAAAACTGTTTTTT
J gene: TRBJ2-1; D gene: .; clone size: many; V gene: TRBV12-3/TRBV12-4; CDR3 protein: CASSASSSYNEQFF; CDR3 DNA: TGTGCCAGCAGTGCCTCTAGCTCCTACAATGAGCAGTTCTTC
J gene: TRBJ1-5; D gene: .; clone size: .; V gene: TRBV7-2; CDR3 protein: CASSLAWQADSNQPQHF; CDR3 DNA: TGTGCCAGCAGCTTAGCCTGGCAGGCCGATAGCAATCAGCCCCAGCATTTT